This T cell receptor (beta chain) comes out of a study of blood T cell repertoires in COVID-19. About the study: PBMCs, B-cell-depleted T cells, or T cells were the source of the cDNA or gDNA that made up the material.

The germline gives CDR1 SGHNT, CDR2 YYREEE (reference sequence). Trimming left V 3 bases short and J 8 bases short, with 17 bases between. CDR3 length: 15 amino acids. Residents of approximately 25 US areas, aged roughly 18 to 89 years, made up the participants. Among Cohort 3 donors, those recovered had two negative PCRs, clearance, or symptom resolution. TCRdb's table, derived via immunoSEQ multiplex PCR, lists solely in-frame clones and lacks some. This table has hundreds of thousands of clones, more than 85% appearing once. This chain uses TRBV5-4 with TRBJ1-4; weak D call: TRBD1 (5 bases). Sequencing was performed on PBMCs or T cells enriched from blood (not recorded which). The receptor was derived from a woman in her fifties or sixties who had recovered from COVID-19. The CDR3 bases are TGTGCCAGCAGCTATGACGGGGGATCGGGCGAAAAACTGTTTTTT. This sequence encodes CASSYDGGSGEKLFF.